This TCR beta chain was observed in a study of blood T cell repertoires in COVID-19. Study overall: The study drew acute and convalescent COVID-19 samples from the United States, Italy and Spain.

V was shortened by 5 bases and J by 1 base, with 13 bases between the two germline ends. CDR3 size: 15 residues. CDR1 is SGHNT and CDR2 is YENEEA in the germline V gene. In the source study's methods: Scientists estimated how many nucleated cells there were by amplifying reference gene primers. TCRdb's copy holds only in-frame clones and misses some; the assay was immunoSEQ multiplex PCR. The DNA gave D and trimming, while V, J and clone size come from that table. The sample has some 260,000 clones; approximately 88% are singletons. The sequencing sample was made of peripheral blood. The chain has TRBV11-3 and TRBJ2-3; perhaps TRBD2 as D (6 bases). This TCR derives from a human donor in a cohort sampled during active COVID-19. The DNA of the CDR3 is TGTGCCAGCAGCCCAAGCGGGTTGGGCACAGATACGCAGTATTTT. Translating gives CASSPSGLGTDTQYF. Variable domain in full (rest from reference TRBV11-3 and TRBJ2-3): EAGVVQSPRYKIIEKKQPVAFWCNPISGHNTLYWYLQNLGQGPELLIRYENEEAVDDSQLPKDRFSAERLKGVDSTLKIQPAELGDSAVYLCASSPSGLGTDTQYFGPGTRLTVL.